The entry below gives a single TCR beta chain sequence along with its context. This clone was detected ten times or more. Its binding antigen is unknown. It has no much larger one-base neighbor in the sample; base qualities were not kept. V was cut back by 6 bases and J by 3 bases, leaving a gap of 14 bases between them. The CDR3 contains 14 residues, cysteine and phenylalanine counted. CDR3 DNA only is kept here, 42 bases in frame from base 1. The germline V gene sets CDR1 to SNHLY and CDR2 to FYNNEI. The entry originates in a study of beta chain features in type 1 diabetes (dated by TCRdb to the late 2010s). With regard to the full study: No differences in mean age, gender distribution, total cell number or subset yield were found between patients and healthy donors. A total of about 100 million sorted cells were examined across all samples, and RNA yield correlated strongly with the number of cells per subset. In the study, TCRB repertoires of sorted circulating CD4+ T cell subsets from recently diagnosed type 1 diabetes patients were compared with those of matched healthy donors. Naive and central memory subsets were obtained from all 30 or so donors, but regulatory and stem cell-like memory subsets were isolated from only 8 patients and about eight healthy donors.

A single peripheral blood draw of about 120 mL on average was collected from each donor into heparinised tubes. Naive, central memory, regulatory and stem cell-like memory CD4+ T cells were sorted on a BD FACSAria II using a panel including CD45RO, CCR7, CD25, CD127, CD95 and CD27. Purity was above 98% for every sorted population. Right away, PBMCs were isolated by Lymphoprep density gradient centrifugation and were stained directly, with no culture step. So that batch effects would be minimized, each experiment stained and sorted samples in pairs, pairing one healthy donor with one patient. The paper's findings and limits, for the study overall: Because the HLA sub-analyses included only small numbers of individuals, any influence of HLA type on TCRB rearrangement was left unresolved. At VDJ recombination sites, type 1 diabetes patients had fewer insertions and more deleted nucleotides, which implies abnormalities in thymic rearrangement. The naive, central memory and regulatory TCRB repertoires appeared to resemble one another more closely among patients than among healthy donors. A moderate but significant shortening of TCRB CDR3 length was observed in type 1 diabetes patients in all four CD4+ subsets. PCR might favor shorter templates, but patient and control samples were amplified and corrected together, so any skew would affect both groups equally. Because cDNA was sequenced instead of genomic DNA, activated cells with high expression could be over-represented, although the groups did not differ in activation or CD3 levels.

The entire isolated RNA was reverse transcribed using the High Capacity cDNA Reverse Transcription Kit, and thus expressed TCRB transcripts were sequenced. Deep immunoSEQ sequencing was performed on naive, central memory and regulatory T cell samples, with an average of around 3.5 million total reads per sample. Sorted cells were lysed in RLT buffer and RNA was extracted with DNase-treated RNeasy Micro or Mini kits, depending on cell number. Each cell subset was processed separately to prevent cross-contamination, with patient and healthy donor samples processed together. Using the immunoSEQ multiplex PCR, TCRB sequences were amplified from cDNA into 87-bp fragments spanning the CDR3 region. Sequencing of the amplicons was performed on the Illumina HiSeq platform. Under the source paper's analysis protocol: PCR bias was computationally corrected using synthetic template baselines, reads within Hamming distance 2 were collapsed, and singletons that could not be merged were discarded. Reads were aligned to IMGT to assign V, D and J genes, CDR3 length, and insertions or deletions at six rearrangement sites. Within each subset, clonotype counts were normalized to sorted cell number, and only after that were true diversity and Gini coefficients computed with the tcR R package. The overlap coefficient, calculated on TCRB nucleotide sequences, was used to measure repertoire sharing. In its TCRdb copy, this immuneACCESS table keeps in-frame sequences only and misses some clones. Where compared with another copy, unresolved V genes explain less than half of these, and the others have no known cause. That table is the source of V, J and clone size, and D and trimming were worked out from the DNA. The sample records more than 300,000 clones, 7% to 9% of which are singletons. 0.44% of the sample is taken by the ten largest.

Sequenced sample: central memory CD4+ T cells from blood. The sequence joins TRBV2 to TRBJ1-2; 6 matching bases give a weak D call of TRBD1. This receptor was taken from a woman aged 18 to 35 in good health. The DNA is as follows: TGTGCCAGCAGCGAACAACAGGGATACTATGGCTACACCTTC. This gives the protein CASSEQQGYYGYTF.